Following are 20 T cell receptor beta chains from one sample sequenced in a study of T cell clusters in autoimmune cytopenias. TRB rearrangements were amplified by touch-down multiplex PCR with mixed TRB-A/B primers. With the multiplex PCR reads reprocessed, TCRdb shows one record per CDR3 protein and no DNA. The listing contains about 6,600 distinct CDR3 sequences. Each sample's input was approximately 270 ng genomic DNA, 40,000 or so genome equivalents. This sample also appeared in a second study, on T cell repertoires in aging, cancer and after chemotherapy.

The sample consisted of peripheral blood. The receptors shown here come from a human donor in good health.

This chain uses TRBV7-9 with TRBJ1-2. In germline, CDR1 is SEHNR, CDR2 FQNEAQ (reference sequence). The CDR3 is 12 residues long. This CDR3 is CASSLGVYGYTF.

This clonotype is labeled medium-sized based on frequency. The J gene is TRBJ1-5, the V gene TRBV6-5; TCRdb indicates TRBD1, and absent DNA this call remains unverified. CDR3 size: 15 residues. Per germline, CDR1 MNHEY and CDR2 SVGAGI. The chain's CDR3 is CASSTGQGYNQPQHF.

This clonotype ranks as medium-sized in terms of frequency. The chain carries TRBV5-6 and TRBJ2-2; TCRdb's D call of TRBD2 is untestable without DNA. The CDR3 sequence is 15 residues long. Germline-derived CDR1 and CDR2 are SGHDT and YYEEEE. The CDR3 protein is CASSLLARDTGELFF.

The chain employs TRBV11-1 and TRBJ2-5; TCRdb selects TRBD2, and the lack of DNA leaves this call unchecked. Germline values: CDR1 SGHAT, CDR2 FQDESV (reference sequence). The length of the CDR3 is 14 residues. CDR3 region: CASSFERDTETQYF.

This clonotype is labeled medium-sized based on frequency. The chain combines TRBV5-4 with TRBJ1-4. The CDR3 is 13 residues long. The germline V gene encodes CDR1 SGHNT and CDR2 YYREEE (reference sequence). CDR3 residues: CASSLALNEKLFF.

This clonotype registers medium-sized by frequency. The rearrangement joins TRBV6-5 to TRBJ2-3; TCRdb returns TRBD2, unconfirmable since there is no DNA. This CDR3 has 18 amino acids. Germline lookup yields CDR1 MNHEY and CDR2 SVGAGI. The CDR3 reads CASSYSKALAGGTDTQYF.

The V gene is TRBV5-1, the J gene TRBJ1-6. Germline CDR1 reads SGHRS; CDR2 reads YFSETQ. This CDR3 is built from 13 residues. CDR3 sequence: CASNLDGSSPLHF.

The chain employs TRBV12-3 or TRBV12-4 and TRBJ2-7; TCRdb calls TRBD1, which cannot be checked without DNA. The CDR3 spans 14 residues. The chain's CDR3 is CASSEPRANYEQYF.

This clonotype is classed as medium-sized by frequency. The chain combines TRBV12-3 or TRBV12-4 with TRBJ1-6; the TCRdb D gene call, TRBD1, has no DNA to confirm it. This CDR3 is 15 amino acids long. CDR3 sequence reads: CASRSTGQANSPLHF.

This sequence joins TRBV5-1 and TRBJ1-6. The germline gives CDR1 SGHRS, CDR2 YFSETQ. CDR3 length: 13 amino acids. Here the CDR3 reads CASCPSGSSPLHF.

The rearrangement joins TRBV27 to TRBJ2-7; no DNA is available, so the TRBD1 call from TCRdb remains unchecked. This CDR3 region has 15 residues. The germline V gene encodes CDR1 MNHEY and CDR2 SMNVEV (reference sequence). The CDR3 is CASSPRVGGAYEQYF.

This clonotype registers medium-sized by frequency. The chain combines TRBV27 with TRBJ1-3; TCRdb gives TRBD1 as the D gene, but with no DNA this cannot be confirmed. Germline CDR1 MNHEY, CDR2 SMNVEV (reference sequence). The CDR3 totals 16 residues. The CDR3 region is CASSLIGAGTGNTIYF.

Its frequency marks this clonotype as medium-sized (0.01 to 0.1%). The chain carries TRBV6-5 and TRBJ2-2; the TCRdb call, TRBD1, lacks DNA for checking. Looked up from germline, CDR1 is MNHEY and CDR2 is SVGAGI. This CDR3 is 14 amino acids long. This chain's CDR3 is CASKDGGTVGELFF.

The rearrangement links TRBV7-2 to TRBJ2-3; TCRdb proposes TRBD1, but this gene call is untestable without DNA. The CDR3 runs to 17 residues. Germline assignment: CDR1 SGHTA and CDR2 FQGNSA. The CDR3 sequence: CASSLILGTGKTDTQYF.

In terms of frequency, this clonotype is medium-sized (0.01 to 0.1%). This chain links TRBV5-6 with TRBJ2-5; with no DNA, the TCRdb D assignment of TRBD2 cannot be verified. From germline, CDR1 is SGHDT and CDR2 YYEEEE. The CDR3 is made up of 15 amino acids. CDR3 protein: CASSLALAGGETQYF.

This clonotype is medium-sized by frequency. The J gene is TRBJ2-5, the V gene TRBV15. The CDR3 sequence is 13 residues long. Germline CDR1 LNHNV, CDR2 YYDKDF (reference sequence). The CDR3 reads CATSRGKEETQYF. The complete variable domain, with remaining parts taken from reference TRBV15 and TRBJ2-5, reads DAMVIQNPRYQVTQFGKPVTLSCSQTLNHNVMYWYQQKSSQAPKLLFHYYDKDFNNEADTPDNFQSRRPNTSFCFLDIRSPGLGDTAMYLCATSRGKEETQYFGPGTRLLVL.

This clonotype is medium-sized by frequency. The J gene is TRBJ2-7, the V gene TRBV11-1. Germline V gene sequence: CDR1 SGHAT, CDR2 FQDESV (reference sequence). CDR3 size: 13 residues. CDR3 in amino acids: CASSLLGSYEQYF.

By frequency, this clonotype registers medium-sized (0.01 to 0.1%). CDR3 in amino acids: CASSSRDGQGTEAFF. The J gene is TRBJ1-1, the V gene TRBV6-5; no DNA is available, so the TRBD1 call from TCRdb remains unchecked. Germline CDR1 MNHEY, CDR2 SVGAGI. CDR3 length equals 15 residues.

This chain joins TRBV18 and TRBJ2-7; absent DNA, TCRdb's TRBD1 call cannot be checked. This CDR3 spans 15 amino acids. Germline-derived CDR1 and CDR2 are KGHSH and LQKENI. CDR3: CASSPESTGPYEQYF.

V usage is TRBV7-2 and J usage is TRBJ2-7; the TCRdb D gene call, TRBD2, has no DNA to confirm it. CDR1 and CDR2 (germline): SGHTA, FQGNSA. The CDR3 spans 14 residues. The CDR3 here is CASSLGGRGGEQYF.